The TCR beta chain described here comes from a study of identifying expanded T cells in peripheral blood. CDR3 length: 14 amino acids. V dropped 4 bases and J dropped 0 bases, with 8 bases sitting between them. Germline CDR1 and CDR2: SGHKS and YYEKEE (reference sequence). Method: immunoSEQ multiplex PCR; TCRdb's copy keeps in-frame clones and lacks some. The sample lists 60,000 to 70,000 clones, under 85% occurring once. In this sample, this clone turned up a few times. Sequencing input: blood. The chain recombines TRBV5-5 with TRBJ1-3; D gene uncertain. This sequence was found in a person aged 18 to 70 in good health. CDR3 DNA: TGTGCCAGCAGCGTTGAGCTCTCTGGAAACACCATATATTTT. This sequence encodes CASSVELSGNTIYF.